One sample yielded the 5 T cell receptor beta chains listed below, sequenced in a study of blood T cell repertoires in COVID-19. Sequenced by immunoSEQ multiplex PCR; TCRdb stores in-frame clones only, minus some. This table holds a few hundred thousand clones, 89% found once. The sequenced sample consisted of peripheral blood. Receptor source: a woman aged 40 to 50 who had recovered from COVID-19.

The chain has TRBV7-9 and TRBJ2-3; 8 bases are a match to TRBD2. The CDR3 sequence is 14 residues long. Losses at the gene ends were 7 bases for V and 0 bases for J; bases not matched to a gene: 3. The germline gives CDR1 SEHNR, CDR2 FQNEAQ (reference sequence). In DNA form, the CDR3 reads TGTGCCAGCACCACGGGGGGGAGCACAGATACGCAGTATTTT. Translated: CASTTGGSTDTQYF.

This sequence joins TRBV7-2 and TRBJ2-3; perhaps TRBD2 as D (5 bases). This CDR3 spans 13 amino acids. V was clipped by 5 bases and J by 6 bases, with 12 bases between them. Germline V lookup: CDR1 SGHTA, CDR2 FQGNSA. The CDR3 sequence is CASSPDSGDTQYF. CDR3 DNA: TGTGCCAGCAGCCCAGACTCGGGGGATACGCAGTATTTT.

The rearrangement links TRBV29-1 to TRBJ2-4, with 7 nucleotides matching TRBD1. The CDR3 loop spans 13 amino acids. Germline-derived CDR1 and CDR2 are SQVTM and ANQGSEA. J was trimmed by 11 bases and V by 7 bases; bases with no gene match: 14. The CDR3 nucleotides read TGCAGCGCCGCCGGGACAGCCAAGGACCTTCAGTACTTC. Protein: CSAAGTAKDLQYF.

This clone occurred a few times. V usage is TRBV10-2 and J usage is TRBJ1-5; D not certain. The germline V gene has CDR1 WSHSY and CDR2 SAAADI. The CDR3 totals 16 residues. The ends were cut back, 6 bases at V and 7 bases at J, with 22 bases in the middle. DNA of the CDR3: TGCGCCAGCAGGGAGGATGCGTGGGAGGTTGAACAGCCCCAGCATTTT. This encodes CASREDAWEVEQPQHF.

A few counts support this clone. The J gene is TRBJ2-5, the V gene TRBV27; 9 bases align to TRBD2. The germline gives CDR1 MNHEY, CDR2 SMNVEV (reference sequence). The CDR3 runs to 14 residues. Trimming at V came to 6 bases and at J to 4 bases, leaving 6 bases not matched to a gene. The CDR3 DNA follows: TGTGCCAGCAGCGGTAGCGGGAGTCTAGAGACCCAGTACTTC. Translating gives CASSGSGSLETQYF.